The 30 T cell receptor beta chains presented below share a single source sample, sequenced in a study of blood T cell repertoires in COVID-19. Some clones are missing from TCRdb's copy, which holds only in-frame ones; the method was immunoSEQ multiplex PCR. The data hold approximately 150,000 clones, with more than 80% observed a single time. Material for sequencing was peripheral blood. Receptors were obtained from a human donor in a cohort sampled during active COVID-19.

The chain combines TRBV29-1 with TRBJ1-3; a weak D match, TRBD1 (5 bases). The CDR3 contains 16 residues. The germline gives CDR1 SQVTM, CDR2 ANQGSEA. V dropped 6 bases and J dropped 0 bases, with 18 bases sitting between them. CDR3 DNA: TGCAGCGTCCCCCCTGCGTCCAGGGCCTCTGGAAACACCATATATTTT. Translating it yields CSVPPASRASGNTIYF.

This chain connects TRBV19 to TRBJ2-5, with unresolved D. The CDR3 extends over 11 amino acids. Germline CDR1 LNHDA, CDR2 SQIVND (reference sequence). Trimming left V 7 bases short and J 7 bases short, with 10 bases between. CDR3 sequence reads: CASTASGTQYF. DNA of the CDR3: TGTGCCAGTACCGCGTCAGGGACCCAGTACTTC.

The rearrangement links TRBV6-1 to TRBJ2-1, with 10 nucleotides matching TRBD2. This CDR3 has 16 amino acids. The junction had 3 bases not matched to a gene; V was cut back by 2 bases and J by 2 bases. Germline lookup yields CDR1 MNHNS and CDR2 SASEGT. The CDR3: CASSERSGGAYNEQFF. CDR3 bases: TGTGCCAGCAGTGAAAGGAGCGGGGGGGCCTACAATGAGCAGTTCTTC.

This clone has only a few counts. The chain links TRBV19 to TRBJ1-5; possibly TRBD1 for D (6 bases). V gave up 3 bases and J gave up 5 bases, with 8 bases separating them. This CDR3 has 13 amino acids. Germline CDR1 reads LNHDA; CDR2 reads SQIVND (reference sequence). CDR3 amino acids: CASSMGAYQPQHF. In DNA form, the CDR3 reads TGTGCCAGTAGTATGGGGGCCTATCAGCCCCAGCATTTT.

The V call is TRBV14, the J call TRBJ2-3; perhaps TRBD1 as D (5 bases). Trimming took off 3 bases at V and 3 bases at J, with 13 bases between the two ends. CDR3 size: 15 residues. Germline V gene lookup returns CDR1 SGHDN and CDR2 FVKESK. DNA of the CDR3: TGTGCCAGCAGCCAGCTCGGCAGGGCTACAGATACGCAGTATTTT. Translation: CASSQLGRATDTQYF. The variable domain in full, with the rest retrieved from reference TRBV14 and TRBJ2-3, is EAGVTQFPSHSVIEKGQTVTLRCDPISGHDNLYWYRRVMGKEIKFLLHFVKESKQDESGMPNNRFLAERTGGTYSTLKVQPAELEDSGVYFCASSQLGRATDTQYFGPGTRLTVL.

V and J are TRBV19 and TRBJ2-5, with 8 bases fitting TRBD1. V was clipped by 2 bases and J by 5 bases; unmatched bases: 1. The CDR3 totals 13 residues. The V gene's germline CDR1 is LNHDA and CDR2 SQIVND (reference sequence). As DNA, the CDR3 is TGTGCCAGTAGTATACGGGACAGGGAGACCCAGTACTTC. Translated, it gives CASSIRDRETQYF.

The chain couples TRBV9 to TRBJ2-3; 7 bases are a match to TRBD1. Per germline, CDR1 SGDLS and CDR2 YYNGEE. V trimming: 1 base; J trimming: 2 bases; junction bases outside the gene matches: 7. The CDR3 runs to 16 residues. The CDR3 DNA reads TGTGCCAGCAGCGTATCCCCCAGGGGGAACACAGATACGCAGTATTTT. Its translation: CASSVSPRGNTDTQYF.

This rearrangement joins TRBV19 to TRBJ2-1, with TRBD1 matching over 8 bases. Unmatched junction bases numbered 22, after V lost 6 bases and J lost 6 bases. The germline gives CDR1 LNHDA, CDR2 SQIVND (reference sequence). The CDR3 spans 19 residues. The CDR3 spells CASRRHGTGPGMSGNEQFF. In DNA, the CDR3 is TGTGCCAGTAGACGGCACGGGACAGGTCCGGGGATGTCCGGCAATGAGCAGTTCTTC.

This chain connects TRBV12-3 or TRBV12-4 to TRBJ2-7; 10 positions match TRBD1. The CDR3 has 13 residues. With V trimmed by 6 bases and J by 6 bases, 5 bases remained unmatched. The CDR3 loop is CASSFRDRGEQYF. DNA of the CDR3: TGTGCCAGCAGCTTCCGGGACAGGGGCGAGCAGTACTTC.

The rearrangement uses TRBV4-1 and TRBJ1-1; TRBD1 agrees at 8 bases. Germline assignment: CDR1 MGHRA and CDR2 YSYEKL. Trimming took 1 base from V and 1 from J; bases not matched to a gene: 2. This CDR3 is built from 15 residues. CDR3 sequence reads: CASSQAGQGNTEAFF. CDR3 nucleotide sequence: TGCGCCAGCAGCCAAGCCGGACAGGGGAACACTGAAGCTTTCTTT.

V and J are TRBV19 and TRBJ1-2; 8 bases line up with TRBD1. V shed 6 bases, J shed 7 bases, and the junction held 16 bases outside the gene matches. This CDR3 region has 16 residues. Germline assignment: CDR1 LNHDA and CDR2 SQIVND (reference sequence). CDR3 nucleotides: TGTGCCAGTAGCCAGAACTTCGAGCCAGGGGGCACTGGCTACACCTTC. This codes for CASSQNFEPGGTGYTF.

The V call is TRBV6-4, the J call TRBJ2-7, with TRBD2 identical over 9 bases. Germline V lookup: CDR1 MRHNA, CDR2 SNTAGT. The CDR3 has 14 amino acids. The V gene end was trimmed by 9 bases and the J gene end by 5 bases; junction bases not matched to a gene: 11. CDR3 sequence (DNA): TGTGCCAGTGGGAGGAGCGGGAGGTGGGACGAGCAGTACGTC. Amino acid sequence: CASGRSGRWDEQYV.

V is TRBV7-2 and J is TRBJ2-2; no clear D. The germline V gene encodes CDR1 SGHTA and CDR2 FQGNSA. CDR3 length equals 16 residues. V was trimmed by 1 base and J by 9 bases, leaving 18 bases between them. In nucleotides, the CDR3 is TGTGCCAGCAGCTTAGGAGTGACCCAGGTGGTCCGGGAGCTGTTTTTT. Its translation is CASSLGVTQVVRELFF.

The V gene is TRBV2, the J gene TRBJ1-5, with D unclear. Germline V gene sequence: CDR1 SNHLY, CDR2 FYNNEI. V gave up 6 bases and J gave up 5 bases, with 14 bases separating them. The CDR3 spans 14 residues. CDR3 sequence reads: CASSVRKQHQPQHF. For the CDR3, the DNA is TGTGCCAGCAGCGTAAGGAAACAGCATCAGCCCCAGCATTTT. The entire variable domain, with the rest obtained from reference TRBV2 and TRBJ1-5, is as follows: EPEVTQTPSHQVTQMGQEVILRCVPISNHLYFYWYRQILGQKVEFLVSFYNNEISEKSEIFDDQFSVERPDGSNFTLKIRSTKLEDSAMYFCASSVRKQHQPQHFGDGTRLSIL.

This sequence joins TRBV5-5 and TRBJ2-1; 8 bases align to TRBD1. The V gene end was trimmed by 6 bases and the J gene end by 7 bases; junction bases not matched to a gene: 12. Per the germline V gene, CDR1 is SGHKS and CDR2 is YYEKEE (reference sequence). This CDR3 is built from 15 residues. The CDR3 reads CASTPETGVWNEQFF. The CDR3 region has the DNA TGTGCCAGCACTCCGGAGACAGGGGTCTGGAATGAGCAGTTCTTC.

The chain is built from TRBV7-9 and TRBJ1-1; D not certain. The germline CDR1 and CDR2 sequences are SEHNR and FQNEAQ (reference sequence). The CDR3 extends over 15 amino acids. Between the trimmed V and J ends, which lost 2 bases and 5 bases, there was a span of 15 bases. The CDR3 spells CASSLKRDPTTEAFF. The DNA of the CDR3 is TGTGCCAGCAGCTTAAAACGTGATCCTACGACTGAAGCTTTCTTT.

The chain carries TRBV5-1 and TRBJ1-5, with 7 nucleotides matching TRBD1. The CDR3 runs to 16 residues. Germline V CDR1 and CDR2: SGHRS, YFSETQ. V was pared by 1 base and J by 0 bases, with 4 bases of the junction left unmatched. This CDR3 reads CASSLLGGFSNQPQHF. The DNA of the CDR3 is TGCGCCAGCAGCTTGCTAGGGGGCTTTAGCAATCAGCCCCAGCATTTT.

The rearrangement links TRBV18 to TRBJ1-6, with D perhaps matching TRBD1 (6 bases). Germline V gene sequence: CDR1 KGHSH, CDR2 LQKENI. V dropped 2 bases and J dropped 10 bases, with 12 bases sitting between them. The CDR3 has 14 residues. The chain's CDR3 is CASSPGTRRSPLHF. The CDR3 DNA is TGTGCCAGCTCACCAGGGACACGGCGGTCACCCCTCCACTTT.

CDR3 sequence (DNA): TGTGCCAGCAGTTACGACAGGGGGCAGGTCGCTTTCTTT. Residues: CASSYDRGQVAFF. V gene TRBV6-2 or TRBV6-3 combines with J gene TRBJ1-1, with 10 bases matching TRBD1. The CDR3 is made up of 13 amino acids. V shed 2 bases, J shed 11 bases, and the junction held 5 bases outside the gene matches. The germline gives CDR1 MNHEY, CDR2 SVGEGT.

The genes are TRBV2 and TRBJ2-3, with 8 bases aligning to TRBD1. V was clipped by 5 bases and J by 3 bases; unmatched bases: 4. The CDR3 loop spans 14 amino acids. CDR1 SNHLY and CDR2 FYNNEI come from the germline V gene. Written as DNA, the CDR3 is TGTGCCAGCAGTCTCGGACAGGGTACAGATACGCAGTATTTT. Amino acid sequence: CASSLGQGTDTQYF.

This chain links TRBV3-1 (or the pseudogene TRBV3-2) with TRBJ2-2, with D perhaps TRBD2 (5 bases). The CDR3 contains 14 residues. V was shortened by 1 base and J by 7 bases, with 10 bases between the two germline ends. CDR1 LGHDT and CDR2 YNNKEL come from the germline V gene (reference sequence). The CDR3 DNA sequence: TGTGCCAGCAGCCAAGGGTACGGGGACGGGGAGCTGTTTTTT. It yields the protein CASSQGYGDGELFF.

The sample holds one count of this clone. This chain connects TRBV18 to TRBJ1-3; TRBD1 agrees at 7 bases. The CDR3 covers 14 residues. Germline-derived CDR1 and CDR2 are KGHSH and LQKENI. The V and J ends lost 6 bases and 4 bases, in that order; junction bases with no gene match: 6. The CDR3 sequence: CASSRGTAGNTIYF. In nucleotides, the CDR3 is TGTGCCAGCTCCCGCGGGACAGCAGGAAACACCATATATTTT.

The chain links TRBV4-2 to TRBJ1-5; no clear D gene. This CDR3 spans 15 amino acids. From germline, CDR1 is LGHNA and CDR2 YNFKEQ. Trimming took off 0 bases at V and 7 bases at J, with 13 bases between the two ends. CDR3 nucleotides: TGTGCCAGCAGCCAAGATGAGTTTGGAGCACAGCCCCAGCATTTT. Protein: CASSQDEFGAQPQHF.

The chain has TRBV3-1 (or the pseudogene TRBV3-2) and TRBJ2-7; D remains ambiguous. With 2 bases removed from V and 3 bases from J, the gap between germline ends came to 8 bases. This CDR3 contains 13 residues. Germline CDR1 LGHDT, CDR2 YNNKEL (reference sequence). DNA for the CDR3: TGTGCCAGCAGCCAAACCCTAGGCTACGAGCAGTACGTC. This encodes CASSQTLGYEQYV.

This clone appeared many times. This rearrangement joins TRBV19 to TRBJ2-2; possibly TRBD1 for D (6 bases). The CDR3 has 13 residues. V was shortened by 6 bases and J by 6 bases, with 11 bases between the two germline ends. CDR1 and CDR2 from the germline V gene are LNHDA and SQIVND (reference sequence). CDR3 nucleotides: TGTGCCAGTAGGACACAGGGTCCCGGGGAGCTGTTTTTT. This encodes CASRTQGPGELFF.

The V and J genes are TRBV5-1 and TRBJ1-1, with a possible D match to TRBD1 (5 bases). The CDR3 consists of 15 residues. The ends were cut back, 1 base at V and 0 bases at J, with 10 bases in the middle. Germline V gene sequence: CDR1 SGHRS, CDR2 YFSETQ. The CDR3 here is CASSLNGGLNTEAFF. The CDR3 bases are TGCGCCAGCAGCTTGAATGGGGGGTTGAACACTGAAGCTTTCTTT.

This clone was detected a few times. V is TRBV12-3 or TRBV12-4 and J is TRBJ1-1; D is unresolved. Trimming left V 6 bases short and J 5 bases short, with 13 bases between. The CDR3 totals 13 residues. CDR3 protein: CASRILEVTEAFF. CDR3 DNA: TGTGCCAGCAGGATCCTTGAGGTGACTGAAGCTTTCTTT.

The chain has TRBV5-1 and TRBJ2-3; the match to TRBD2 covers 7 bases. Germline CDR1 SGHRS, CDR2 YFSETQ. V gave up 4 bases and J gave up 5 bases; unmatched junction bases: 13. The CDR3 is made up of 16 amino acids. CDR3 region: CASSPGFGGGGDTQYF. CDR3 DNA: TGCGCCAGCAGCCCGGGGTTCGGCGGGGGAGGAGATACGCAGTATTTT.

V and J are TRBV12-5 and TRBJ2-4; D may be TRBD1 (6 bases). Per germline, CDR1 LGHNT and CDR2 FRNRAP. The CDR3 sequence is 14 residues long. V was pared by 6 bases and J by 0 bases, with 9 bases between. The CDR3: CASGTGLAKNIQYF. CDR3 in DNA: TGTGCTAGTGGCACAGGGCTAGCCAAAAACATTCAGTACTTC.

The chain links TRBV18 to TRBJ2-5; 8 bases are a match to TRBD2. CDR1 KGHSH and CDR2 LQKENI come from the germline V gene. Losses at the gene ends were 3 bases for V and 4 bases for J; bases not matched to a gene: 7. The CDR3 is 15 amino acids. In DNA form, the CDR3 reads TGTGCCAGCTCACCCGGCGTGGCGGGGGGAGAGACCCAGTACTTC. Translated, it gives CASSPGVAGGETQYF.